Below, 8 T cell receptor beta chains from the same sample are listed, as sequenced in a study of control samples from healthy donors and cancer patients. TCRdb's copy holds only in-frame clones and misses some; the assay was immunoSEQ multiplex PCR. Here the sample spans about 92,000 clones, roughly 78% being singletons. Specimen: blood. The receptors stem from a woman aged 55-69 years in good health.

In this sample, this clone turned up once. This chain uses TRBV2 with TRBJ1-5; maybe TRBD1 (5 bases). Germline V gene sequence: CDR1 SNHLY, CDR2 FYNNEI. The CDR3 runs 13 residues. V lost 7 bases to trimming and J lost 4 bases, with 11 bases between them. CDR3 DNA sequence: TGTGCCAGCACCAGGGCCCCGAATCAGCCCCAGCATTTT. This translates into CASTRAPNQPQHF.

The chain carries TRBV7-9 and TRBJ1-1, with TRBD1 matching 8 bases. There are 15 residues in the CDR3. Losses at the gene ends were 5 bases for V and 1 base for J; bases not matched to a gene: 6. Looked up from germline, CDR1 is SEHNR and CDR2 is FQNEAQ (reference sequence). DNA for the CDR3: TGTGCCAGCAGCCCCGAAGGACAGGGGAACACTGAAGCTTTCTTT. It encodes CASSPEGQGNTEAFF.

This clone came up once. The CDR3 is CASSHHTGQGSSYEQYF. In nucleotides, the CDR3 is TGTGCCAGCAGCCATCATACGGGACAGGGGAGCTCCTACGAGCAGTACTTC. V gene TRBV6-2 or TRBV6-3 combines with J gene TRBJ2-7; TRBD1 matches at 10 bases. The CDR3 extends over 17 amino acids. Germline assignment: CDR1 MNHEY and CDR2 SVGEGT. The ends lost 6 bases at V and 0 bases at J; junction bases unmatched: 11.

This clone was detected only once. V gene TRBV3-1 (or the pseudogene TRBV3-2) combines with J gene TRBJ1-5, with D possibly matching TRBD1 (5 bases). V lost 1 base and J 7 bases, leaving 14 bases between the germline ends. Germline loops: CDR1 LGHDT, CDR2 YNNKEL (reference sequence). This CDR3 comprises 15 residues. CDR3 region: CASSQGPGGVQPQHF. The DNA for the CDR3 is TGTGCCAGCAGCCAAGGGCCTGGGGGTGTGCAGCCCCAGCATTTT.

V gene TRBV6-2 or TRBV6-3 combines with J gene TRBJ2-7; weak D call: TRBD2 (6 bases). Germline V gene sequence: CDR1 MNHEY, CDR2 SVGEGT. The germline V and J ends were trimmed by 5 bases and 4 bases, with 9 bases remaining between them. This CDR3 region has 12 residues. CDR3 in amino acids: CASSGGRYEQYF. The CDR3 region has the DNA TGTGCCAGCAGTGGAGGGAGATACGAGCAGTACTTC.

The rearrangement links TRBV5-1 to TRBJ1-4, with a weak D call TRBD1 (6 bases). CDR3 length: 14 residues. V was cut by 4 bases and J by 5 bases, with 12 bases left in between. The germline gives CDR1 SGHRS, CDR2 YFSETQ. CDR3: CASSRQALNEKLFF. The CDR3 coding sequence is TGCGCCAGCAGCCGACAGGCCTTAAATGAAAAACTGTTTTTT.

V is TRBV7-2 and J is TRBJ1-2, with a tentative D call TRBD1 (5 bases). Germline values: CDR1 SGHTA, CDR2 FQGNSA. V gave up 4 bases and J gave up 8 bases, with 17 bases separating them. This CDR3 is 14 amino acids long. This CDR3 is CASSSQQGLRGYTF. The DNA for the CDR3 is TGTGCCAGCAGCTCGCAGCAGGGTTTGAGGGGCTACACCTTC.

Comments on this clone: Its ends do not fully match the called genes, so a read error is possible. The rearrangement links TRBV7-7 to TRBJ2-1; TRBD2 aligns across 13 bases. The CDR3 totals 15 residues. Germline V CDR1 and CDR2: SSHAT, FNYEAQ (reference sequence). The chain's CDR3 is CASSSGLAGINEQFF. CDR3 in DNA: TGTGCTAGCAGCTCGGGACTAGCGGGAATAAATGAGCAGTTCTTC.